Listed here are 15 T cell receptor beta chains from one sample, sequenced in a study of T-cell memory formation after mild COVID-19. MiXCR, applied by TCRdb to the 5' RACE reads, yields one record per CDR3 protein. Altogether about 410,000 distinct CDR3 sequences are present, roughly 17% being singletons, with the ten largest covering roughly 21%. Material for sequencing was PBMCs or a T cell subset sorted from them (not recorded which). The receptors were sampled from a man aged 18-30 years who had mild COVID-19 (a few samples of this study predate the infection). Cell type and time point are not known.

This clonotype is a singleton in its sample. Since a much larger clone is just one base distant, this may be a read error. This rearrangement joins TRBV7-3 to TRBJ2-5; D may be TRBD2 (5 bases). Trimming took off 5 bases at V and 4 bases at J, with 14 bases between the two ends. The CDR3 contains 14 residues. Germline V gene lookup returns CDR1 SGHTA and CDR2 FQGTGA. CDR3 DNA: TGTGCCAGCAGCCCCACTAGTTTCGGAGAGACCCAGTACTTC. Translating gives CASSPTSFGETQYF.

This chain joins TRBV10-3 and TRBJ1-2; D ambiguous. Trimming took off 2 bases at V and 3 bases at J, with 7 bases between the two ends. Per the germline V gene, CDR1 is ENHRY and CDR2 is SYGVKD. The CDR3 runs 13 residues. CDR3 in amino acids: CAISEEGYYGYTF. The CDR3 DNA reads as TGTGCCATCAGTGAGGAAGGATACTATGGCTACACCTTC.

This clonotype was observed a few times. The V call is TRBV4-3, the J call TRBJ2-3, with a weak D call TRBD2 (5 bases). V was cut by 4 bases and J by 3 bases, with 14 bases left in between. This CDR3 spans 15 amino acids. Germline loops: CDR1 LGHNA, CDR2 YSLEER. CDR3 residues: CASSRGPVSTDTQYF. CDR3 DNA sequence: TGCGCCAGCAGCCGAGGGCCGGTCTCGACAGATACGCAGTATTTT.

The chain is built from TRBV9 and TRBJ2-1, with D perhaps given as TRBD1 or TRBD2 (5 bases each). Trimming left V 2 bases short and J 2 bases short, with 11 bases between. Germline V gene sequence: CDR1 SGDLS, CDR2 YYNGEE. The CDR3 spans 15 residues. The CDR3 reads CASSVGTETYNEQFF. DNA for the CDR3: TGTGCCAGCAGCGTCGGGACGGAAACCTACAATGAGCAGTTCTTC. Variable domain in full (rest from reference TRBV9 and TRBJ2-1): DSGVTQTPKHLITATGQRVTLRCSPRSGDLSVYWYQQSLDQGLQFLIQYYNGEERAKGNILERFSAQQFPDLHSELNLSSLELGDSALYFCASSVGTETYNEQFFGPGTRLTVL.

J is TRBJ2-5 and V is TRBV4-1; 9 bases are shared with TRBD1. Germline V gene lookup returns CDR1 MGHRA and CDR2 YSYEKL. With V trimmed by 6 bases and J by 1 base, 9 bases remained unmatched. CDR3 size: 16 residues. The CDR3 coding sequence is TGCGCCAGCAGTCCAACAGGGGGCGTTGGCCAAGAGACCCAGTACTTC. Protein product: CASSPTGGVGQETQYF.

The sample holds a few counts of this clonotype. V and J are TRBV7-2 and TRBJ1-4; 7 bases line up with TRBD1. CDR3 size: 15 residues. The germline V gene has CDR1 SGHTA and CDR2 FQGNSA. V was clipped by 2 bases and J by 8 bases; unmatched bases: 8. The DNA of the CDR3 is TGTGCCAGCAGCTTAAAGTGGCAGGGGGGAGAAAAACTGTTTTTT. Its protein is CASSLKWQGGEKLFF. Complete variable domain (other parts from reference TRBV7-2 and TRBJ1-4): GAGVSQSPSNKVTEKGKDVELRCDPISGHTALYWYRQSLGQGLEFLIYFQGNSAPDKSGLPSDRFSAERTGGSVSTLTIQRTQQEDSAVYLCASSLKWQGGEKLFFGSGTQLSVL.

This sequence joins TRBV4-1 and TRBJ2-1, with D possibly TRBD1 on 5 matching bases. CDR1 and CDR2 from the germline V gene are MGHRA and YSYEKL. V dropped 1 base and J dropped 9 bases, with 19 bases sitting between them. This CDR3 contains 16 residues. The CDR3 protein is CASSQGGDGPLGEQFF. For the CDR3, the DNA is TGCGCCAGCAGCCAAGGGGGCGACGGCCCTTTGGGTGAGCAGTTCTTC.

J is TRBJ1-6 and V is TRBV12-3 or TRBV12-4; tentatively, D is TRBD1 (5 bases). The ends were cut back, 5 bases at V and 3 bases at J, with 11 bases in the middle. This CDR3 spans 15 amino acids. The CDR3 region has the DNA TGTGCCAGCAGTATCCGGGGGATCTATAATTCACCCCTCCACTTT. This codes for CASSIRGIYNSPLHF.

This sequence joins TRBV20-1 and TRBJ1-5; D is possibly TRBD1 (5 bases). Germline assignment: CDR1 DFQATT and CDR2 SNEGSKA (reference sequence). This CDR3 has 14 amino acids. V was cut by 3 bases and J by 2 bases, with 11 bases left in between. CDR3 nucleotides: TGCAGTGCTAGCCGGGACGGTGGCAATCAGCCCCAGCATTTT. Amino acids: CSASRDGGNQPQHF.

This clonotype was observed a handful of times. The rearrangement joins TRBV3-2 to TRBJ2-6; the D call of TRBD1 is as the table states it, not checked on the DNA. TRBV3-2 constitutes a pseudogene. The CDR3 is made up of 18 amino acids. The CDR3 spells CASSRLADGGSGANVLTF. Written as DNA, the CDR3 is TGTGCCAGCAGCCGTCTAGCCGACGGGGGTTCTGGGGCCAACGTCCTGACTTTC.

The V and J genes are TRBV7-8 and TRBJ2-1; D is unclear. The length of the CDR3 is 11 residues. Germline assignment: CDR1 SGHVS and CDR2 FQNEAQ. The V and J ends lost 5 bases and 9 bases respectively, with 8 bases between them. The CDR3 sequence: CASSHASEQFF. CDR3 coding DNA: TGTGCCAGCAGCCACGCCAGTGAGCAGTTCTTC.

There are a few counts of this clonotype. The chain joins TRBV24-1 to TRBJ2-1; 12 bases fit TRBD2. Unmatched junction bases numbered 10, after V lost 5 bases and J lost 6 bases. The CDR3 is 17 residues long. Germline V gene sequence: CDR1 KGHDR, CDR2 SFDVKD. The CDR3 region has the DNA TGTGCCACCAGTGGTGCCGGGCTAGCGGGGGGGCCCAATGAGCAGTTCTTC. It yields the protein CATSGAGLAGGPNEQFF.

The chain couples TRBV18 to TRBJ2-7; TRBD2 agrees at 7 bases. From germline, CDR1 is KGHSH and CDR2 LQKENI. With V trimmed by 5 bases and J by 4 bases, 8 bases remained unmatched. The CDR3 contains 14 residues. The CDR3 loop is CASSARDGRYEQYF. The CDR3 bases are TGTGCCAGCTCAGCTCGGGACGGGAGGTACGAGCAGTACTTC.

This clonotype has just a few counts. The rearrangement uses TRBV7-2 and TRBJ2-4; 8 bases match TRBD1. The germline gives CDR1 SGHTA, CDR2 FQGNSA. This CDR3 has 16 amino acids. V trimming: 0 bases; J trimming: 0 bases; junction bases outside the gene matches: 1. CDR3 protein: CASSLAGQGAKNIQYF. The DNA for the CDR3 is TGTGCCAGCAGCTTAGCAGGACAGGGAGCCAAAAACATTCAGTACTTC.

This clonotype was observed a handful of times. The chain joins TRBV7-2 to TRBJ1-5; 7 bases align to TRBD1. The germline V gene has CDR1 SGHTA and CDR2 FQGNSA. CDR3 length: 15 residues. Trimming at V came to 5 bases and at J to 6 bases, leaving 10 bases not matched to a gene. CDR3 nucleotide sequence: TGTGCCAGCAGCCCCCGACAGGGCCTTGGTCAGCCCCAGCATTTT. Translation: CASSPRQGLGQPQHF.